This T cell receptor beta chain was captured by sequencing in a study of T cell changes during pregnancy in multiple sclerosis. Only in-frame clones appear in the TCRdb table, and some are missing; sequencing was by immunoSEQ multiplex PCR. The sample records more than 55,000 clones, just over 90% being singletons. Germline V CDR1 and CDR2: SNHLY, FYNNEI. V was pared by 6 bases and J by 0 bases, with 10 bases of the junction left unmatched. CDR3 length: 16 residues. The input for sequencing was peripheral blood, taken in the first trimester of pregnancy. The rearrangement joins TRBV2 to TRBJ1-1; TRBD1 matches at 7 bases. The receptor's source is a female donor in good health, enrolled as a control in a pregnancy study. This chain's CDR3 is CASRGQRGLMNTEAFF. The CDR3 region has the DNA TGTGCCAGCAGGGGACAGCGGGGGTTAATGAACACTGAAGCTTTCTTT.